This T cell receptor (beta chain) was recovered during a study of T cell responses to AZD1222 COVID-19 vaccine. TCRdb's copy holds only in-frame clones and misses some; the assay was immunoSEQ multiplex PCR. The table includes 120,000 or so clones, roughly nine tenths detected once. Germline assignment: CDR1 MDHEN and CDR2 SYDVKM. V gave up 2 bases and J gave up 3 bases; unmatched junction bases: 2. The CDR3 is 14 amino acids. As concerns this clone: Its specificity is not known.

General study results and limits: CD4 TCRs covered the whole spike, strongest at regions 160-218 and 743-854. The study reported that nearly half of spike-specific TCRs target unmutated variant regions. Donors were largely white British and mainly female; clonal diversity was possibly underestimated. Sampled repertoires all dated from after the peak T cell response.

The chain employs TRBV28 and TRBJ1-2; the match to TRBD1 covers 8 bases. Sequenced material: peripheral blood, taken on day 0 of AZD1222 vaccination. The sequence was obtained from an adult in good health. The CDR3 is CASSLGDRYYGYTF. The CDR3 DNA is TGTGCCAGCAGTTTAGGGGACAGGTACTATGGCTACACCTTC.